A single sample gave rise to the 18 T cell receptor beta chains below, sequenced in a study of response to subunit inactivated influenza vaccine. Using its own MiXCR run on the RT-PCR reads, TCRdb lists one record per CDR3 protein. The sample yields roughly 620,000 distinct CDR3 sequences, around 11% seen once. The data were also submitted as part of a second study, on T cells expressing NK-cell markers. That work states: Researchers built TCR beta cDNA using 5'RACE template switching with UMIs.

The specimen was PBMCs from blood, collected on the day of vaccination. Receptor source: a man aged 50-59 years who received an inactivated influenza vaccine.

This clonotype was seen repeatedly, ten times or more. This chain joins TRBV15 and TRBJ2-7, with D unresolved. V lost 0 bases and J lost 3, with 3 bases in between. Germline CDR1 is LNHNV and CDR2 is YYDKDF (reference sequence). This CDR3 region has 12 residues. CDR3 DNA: TGTGCCACCAGCAGAGAATACTACGAGCAGTACTTC. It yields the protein CATSREYYEQYF.

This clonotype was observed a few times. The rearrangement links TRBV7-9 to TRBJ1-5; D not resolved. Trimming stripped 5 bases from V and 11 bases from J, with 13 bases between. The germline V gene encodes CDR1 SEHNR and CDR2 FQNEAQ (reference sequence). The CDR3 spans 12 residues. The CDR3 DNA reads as TGTGCCAGCAGCCTGGGAAGGGAGTCCCAGCATTTT. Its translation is CASSLGRESQHF.

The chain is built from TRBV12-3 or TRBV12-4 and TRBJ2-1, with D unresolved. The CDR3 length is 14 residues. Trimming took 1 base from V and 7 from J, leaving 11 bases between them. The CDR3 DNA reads TGTGCCAGCAGTTTAGTAGGGCTACGAAATGAGCAGTTCTTC. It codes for CASSLVGLRNEQFF.

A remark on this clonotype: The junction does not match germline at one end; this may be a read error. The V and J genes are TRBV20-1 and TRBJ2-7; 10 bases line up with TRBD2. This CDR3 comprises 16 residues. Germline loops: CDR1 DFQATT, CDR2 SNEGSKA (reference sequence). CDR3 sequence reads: CSARKGSSGSIYEHYF. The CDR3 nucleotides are TGCAGTGCTAGAAAGGGTTCTAGCGGGAGCATCTACGAGCATTACTTC.

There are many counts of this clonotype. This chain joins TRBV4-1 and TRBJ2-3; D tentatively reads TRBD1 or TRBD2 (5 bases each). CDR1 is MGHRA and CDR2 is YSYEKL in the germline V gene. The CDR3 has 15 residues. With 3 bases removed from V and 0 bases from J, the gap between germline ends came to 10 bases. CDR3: CASSQGTSSTDTQYF. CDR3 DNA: TGCGCCAGCAGCCAGGGGACGTCAAGCACAGATACGCAGTATTTT.

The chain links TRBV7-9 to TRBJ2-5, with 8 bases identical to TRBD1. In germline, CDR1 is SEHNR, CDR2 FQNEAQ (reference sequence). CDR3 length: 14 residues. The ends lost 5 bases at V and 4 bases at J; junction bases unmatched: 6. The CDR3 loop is CASSQWTGTETQYF. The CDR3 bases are TGTGCCAGCAGCCAGTGGACAGGGACAGAGACCCAGTACTTC. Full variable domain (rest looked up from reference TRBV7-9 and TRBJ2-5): DTGVSQNPRHKITKRGQNVTFRCDPISEHNRLYWYRQTLGQGPEFLTYFQNEAQLEKSRLLSDRFSAERPKGSFSTLEIQRTEQGDSAMYLCASSQWTGTETQYFGPGTRLLVL.

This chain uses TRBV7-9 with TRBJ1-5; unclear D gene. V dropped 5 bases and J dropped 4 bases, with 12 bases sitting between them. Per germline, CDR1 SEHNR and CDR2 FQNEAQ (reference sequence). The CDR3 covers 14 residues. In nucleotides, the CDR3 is TGTGCCAGCAGCAAGGTCGGGCCAAATCAGCCCCAGCATTTT. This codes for CASSKVGPNQPQHF.

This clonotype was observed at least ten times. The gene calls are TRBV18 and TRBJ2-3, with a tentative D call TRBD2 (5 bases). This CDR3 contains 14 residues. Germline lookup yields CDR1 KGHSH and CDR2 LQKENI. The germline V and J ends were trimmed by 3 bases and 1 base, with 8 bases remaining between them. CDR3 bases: TGTGCCAGCTCACCCCGGACTGGCACAGATACGCAGTATTTT. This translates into CASSPRTGTDTQYF.

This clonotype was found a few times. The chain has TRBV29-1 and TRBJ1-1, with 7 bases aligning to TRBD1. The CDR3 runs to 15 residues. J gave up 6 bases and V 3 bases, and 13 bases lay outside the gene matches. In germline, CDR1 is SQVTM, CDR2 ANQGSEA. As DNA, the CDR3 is TGCAGCGTTGAGTTGGGCGGAGGGGGCAGCTCTGAAGCTTTCTTT. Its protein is CSVELGGGGSSEAFF. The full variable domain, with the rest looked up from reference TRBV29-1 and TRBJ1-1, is SAVISQKPSRDICQRGTSLTIQCQVDSQVTMMFWYRQQPGQSLTLIATANQGSEATYESGFVIDKFPISRPNLTFSTLTVSNMSPEDSSIYLCSVELGGGGSSEAFFGQGTRLTVV.

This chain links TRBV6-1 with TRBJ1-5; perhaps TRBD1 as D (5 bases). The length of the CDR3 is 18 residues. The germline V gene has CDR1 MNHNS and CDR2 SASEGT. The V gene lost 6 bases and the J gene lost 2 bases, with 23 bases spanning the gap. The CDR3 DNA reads TGTGCCAGCAGGTCCGGGGGTTCCGGCACAAGGGGCAATCAGCCCCAGCATTTT. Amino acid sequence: CASRSGGSGTRGNQPQHF.

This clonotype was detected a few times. The CDR3 DNA sequence: TGTGCCAGCAGCTTGGCCACCGGCAGGGATAGCACAGATACGCAGTATTTT. Protein: CASSLATGRDSTDTQYF. V is TRBV5-6 and J is TRBJ2-3; D is possibly TRBD1 (5 bases). This CDR3 is built from 17 residues. Trimming shortened V by 0 bases and J by 0 bases, and 14 bases separated the two germline ends. Germline V CDR1 and CDR2: SGHDT, YYEEEE.

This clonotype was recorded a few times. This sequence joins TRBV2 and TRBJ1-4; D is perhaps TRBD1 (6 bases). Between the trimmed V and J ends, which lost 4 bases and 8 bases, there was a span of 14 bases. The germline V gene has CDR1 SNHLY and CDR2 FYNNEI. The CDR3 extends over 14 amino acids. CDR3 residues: CASSGLGAWEKLFF. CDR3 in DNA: TGTGCCAGCAGTGGTCTGGGGGCCTGGGAAAAACTGTTTTTT. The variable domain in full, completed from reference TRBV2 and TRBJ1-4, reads EPEVTQTPSHQVTQMGQEVILRCVPISNHLYFYWYRQILGQKVEFLVSFYNNEISEKSEIFDDQFSVERPDGSNFTLKIRSTKLEDSAMYFCASSGLGAWEKLFFGSGTQLSVL.

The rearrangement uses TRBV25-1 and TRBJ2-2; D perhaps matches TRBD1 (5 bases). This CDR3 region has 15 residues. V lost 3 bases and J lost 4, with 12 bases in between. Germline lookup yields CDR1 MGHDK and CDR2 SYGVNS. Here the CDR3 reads CASSDDRQGTGELFF. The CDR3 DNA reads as TGTGCCAGCAGTGATGACCGCCAGGGCACCGGGGAGCTGTTTTTT.

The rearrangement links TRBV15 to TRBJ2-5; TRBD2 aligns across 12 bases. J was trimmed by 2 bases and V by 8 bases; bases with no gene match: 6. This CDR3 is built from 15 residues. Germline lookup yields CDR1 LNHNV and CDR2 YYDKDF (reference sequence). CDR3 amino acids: CATRLGLAGQETQYF. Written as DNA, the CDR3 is TGTGCCACCCGACTCGGACTAGCGGGGCAAGAGACCCAGTACTTC. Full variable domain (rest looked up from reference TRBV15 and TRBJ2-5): DAMVIQNPRYQVTQFGKPVTLSCSQTLNHNVMYWYQQKSSQAPKLLFHYYDKDFNNEADTPDNFQSRRPNTSFCFLDIRSPGLGDTAMYLCATRLGLAGQETQYFGPGTRLLVL.

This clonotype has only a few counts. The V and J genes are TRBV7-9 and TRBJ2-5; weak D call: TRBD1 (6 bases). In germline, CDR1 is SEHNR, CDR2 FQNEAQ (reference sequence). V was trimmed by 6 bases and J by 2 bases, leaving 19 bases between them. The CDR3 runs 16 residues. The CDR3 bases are TGTGCCAGCAGATCGGACAGCGACCATCCTCAAGAGACCCAGTACTTC. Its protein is CASRSDSDHPQETQYF.

CDR3 in amino acids: CSARDGSRFRGAMNTEAFF. The DNA of the CDR3 is TGCAGTGCTAGAGATGGATCGAGATTCCGGGGGGCGATGAACACTGAAGCTTTCTTT. This chain uses TRBV20-1 with TRBJ1-1; possibly TRBD1 for D (6 bases). Germline CDR1 and CDR2: DFQATT and SNEGSKA (reference sequence). The CDR3 is 19 amino acids. V lost 0 bases, J lost 0 bases, and 23 bases lay in between.

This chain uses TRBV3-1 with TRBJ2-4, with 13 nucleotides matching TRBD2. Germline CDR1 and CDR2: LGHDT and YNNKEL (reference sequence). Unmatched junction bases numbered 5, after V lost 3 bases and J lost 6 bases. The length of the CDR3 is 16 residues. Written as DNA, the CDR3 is TGTGCCAGCAGCCACCGATGGACTAGCGGGGGAAACATTCAGTACTTC. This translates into CASSHRWTSGGNIQYF.

In DNA form, the CDR3 reads TGCGCCAGCAGCCAACGACAGGGAGCCTACGAGCAGTACTTC. Amino acid sequence: CASSQRQGAYEQYF. The V gene is TRBV5-1, the J gene TRBJ2-7; TRBD1 matches at 7 bases. In germline, CDR1 is SGHRS, CDR2 YFSETQ. The V gene end was trimmed by 4 bases and the J gene end by 2 bases; junction bases not matched to a gene: 6. The CDR3 has 14 amino acids. The variable domain in full, with the rest retrieved from reference TRBV5-1 and TRBJ2-7, is KAGVTQTPRYLIKTRGQQVTLSCSPISGHRSVSWYQQTPGQGLQFLFEYFSETQRNKGNFPGRFSGRQFSNSRSEMNVSTLELGDSALYLCASSQRQGAYEQYFGPGTRLTVT.